This T cell receptor (beta chain) was retrieved from a study of T cell changes during pregnancy in multiple sclerosis. V was trimmed by 4 bases and J by 6 bases, leaving 16 bases between them. CDR3 size: 16 residues. Germline CDR1 reads SNHLY; CDR2 reads FYNNEI. Repertoires were generated with immunoSEQ multiplex PCR, while TCRdb's copy carries only in-frame clones and drops some. Counted here are approximately 52,000 clones, approximately 92% occurring once; the ten biggest clones make up less than 0.25%. The chain is built from TRBV2 and TRBJ1-6; no clear D gene. The sample here was CD4+ T cells from peripheral blood mononuclear cells, taken in the third trimester of pregnancy. This clonotype was sampled from a female donor with multiple sclerosis, enrolled in a pregnancy study. Written as DNA, the CDR3 is TGTGCCAGCAGTGGGTCACGAGGAAGAGGTAATTCACCCCTCCACTTT. Translation gives CASSGSRGRGNSPLHF.